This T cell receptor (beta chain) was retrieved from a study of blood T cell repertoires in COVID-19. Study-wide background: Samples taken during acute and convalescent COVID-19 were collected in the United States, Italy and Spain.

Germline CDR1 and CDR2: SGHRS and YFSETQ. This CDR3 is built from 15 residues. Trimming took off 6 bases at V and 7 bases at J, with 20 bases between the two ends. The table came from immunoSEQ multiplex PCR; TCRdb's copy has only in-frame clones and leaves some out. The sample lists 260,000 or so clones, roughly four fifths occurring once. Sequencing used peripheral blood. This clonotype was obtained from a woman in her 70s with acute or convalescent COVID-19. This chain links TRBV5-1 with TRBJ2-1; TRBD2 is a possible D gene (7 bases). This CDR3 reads CASNVDGGALNEQFF. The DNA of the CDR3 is TGCGCCAGCAATGTAGATGGGGGGGCGTTGAATGAGCAGTTCTTC.